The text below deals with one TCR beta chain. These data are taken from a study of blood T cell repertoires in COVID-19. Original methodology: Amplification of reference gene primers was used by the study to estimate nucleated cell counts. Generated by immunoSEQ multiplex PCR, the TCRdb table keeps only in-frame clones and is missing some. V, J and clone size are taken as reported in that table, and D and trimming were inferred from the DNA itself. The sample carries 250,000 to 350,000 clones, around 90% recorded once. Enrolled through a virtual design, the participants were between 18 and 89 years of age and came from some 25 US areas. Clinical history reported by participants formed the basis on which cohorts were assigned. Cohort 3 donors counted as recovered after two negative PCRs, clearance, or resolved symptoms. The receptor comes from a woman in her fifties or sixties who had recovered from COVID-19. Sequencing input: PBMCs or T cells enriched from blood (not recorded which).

In DNA, the CDR3 is TGTGCCAGCAGAGTAGGGGGCGACGCGTACACTGAAGCTTTCTTT. It yields the protein CASRVGGDAYTEAFF. This chain links TRBV2 with TRBJ1-1, with 7 bases matching TRBD1. J gave up 3 bases and V 6 bases, and 10 bases lay outside the gene matches. The CDR3 runs 15 residues. Per the germline V gene, CDR1 is SNHLY and CDR2 is FYNNEI.